This TCR beta chain derives from a study of T cells after somatic rescue of genetic block. Profiling relied on immunoSEQ multiplex PCR, and the TCRdb table lists in-frame clones only, not all of them. This table has approximately 100,000 clones, more than 80% appearing once. CDR1 is SGHAT, CDR2 FQNNGV, per germline. V dropped 5 bases and J dropped 3; count of bases not matched to a gene: 11. The CDR3 consists of 16 residues. What was sequenced was peripheral blood mononuclear cells (PBMCs). The receptor was derived from a woman between 18 and 29 years old. The V call is TRBV11-2, the J call TRBJ2-3, with TRBD2 identical over 7 bases. In nucleotides, the CDR3 is TGTGCCAGCAGCCCCCTTGTGGGAGGGGAAACAGATACGCAGTATTTT. Translation gives CASSPLVGGETDTQYF.